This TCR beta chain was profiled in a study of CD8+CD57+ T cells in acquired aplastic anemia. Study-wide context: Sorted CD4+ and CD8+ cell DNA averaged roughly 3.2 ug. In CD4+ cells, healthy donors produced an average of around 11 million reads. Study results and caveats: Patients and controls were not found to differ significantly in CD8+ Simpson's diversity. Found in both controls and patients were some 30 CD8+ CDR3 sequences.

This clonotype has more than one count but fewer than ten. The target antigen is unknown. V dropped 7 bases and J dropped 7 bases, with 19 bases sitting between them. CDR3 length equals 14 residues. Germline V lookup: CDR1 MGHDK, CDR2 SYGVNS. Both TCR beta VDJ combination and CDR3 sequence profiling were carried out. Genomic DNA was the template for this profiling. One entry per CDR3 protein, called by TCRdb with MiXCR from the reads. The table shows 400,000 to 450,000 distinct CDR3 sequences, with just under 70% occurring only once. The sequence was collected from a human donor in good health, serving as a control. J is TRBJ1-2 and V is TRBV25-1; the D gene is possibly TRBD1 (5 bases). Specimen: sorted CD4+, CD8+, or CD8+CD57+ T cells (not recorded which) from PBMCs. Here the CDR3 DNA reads TGTGCCAGCATAGACGCCAGGGAGACGCGTGGCTACACCTTC. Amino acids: CASIDARETRGYTF.